These 2 T cell receptor beta chains came from one sample sequenced in a study of Graves' ophthalmopathy and Graves' hyperthyroidism. Amplified TCR beta CDR3 regions were obtained using RNA transcripts as template. Amplification began with first-round RT-PCR using HTBI primers, then second-round multiplex PCR was performed. TCRdb passed the multiplex PCR reads through MiXCR, listing each CDR3 protein once. The sample consists of a few hundred thousand distinct CDR3 sequences, about 16% of them appearing once. Sequenced: peripheral blood. Receptor source: a young woman with Graves' ophthalmopathy.

The chain joins TRBV7-9 to TRBJ2-5; 9 nucleotides agree with TRBD2. Per the germline V gene, CDR1 is SEHNR and CDR2 is FQNEAQ (reference sequence). Trimming at V came to 1 base and at J to 5 bases, leaving 5 bases not matched to a gene. This CDR3 is 15 amino acids long. The CDR3 loop reads CASSLVRLAGETQYF. For the CDR3, the DNA is TGTGCCAGCAGCTTAGTAAGGCTAGCGGGGGAGACCCAGTACTTC.

This chain connects TRBV12-3 or TRBV12-4 to TRBJ1-1; D uncertain. Trimming removed 6 bases from V and 1 base from J, with 9 bases in between. The CDR3 consists of 13 residues. CDR3 in DNA: TGTGCCAGCAGCCAGTGCTGGAACACTGAAGCTTTCTTT. This translates into CASSQCWNTEAFF.